This T cell receptor (beta chain) was recovered during a study of blood T cell repertoires in COVID-19. Background on the study: There were acute and convalescent COVID-19 samples, and they came from the United States, Italy and Spain. PBMCs, B-cell-depleted T cells, or T cells were the source of the cDNA or gDNA that made up the material.

As handled by the study authors: Nucleated cell number was recorded as an estimate derived from reference gene primer amplification. TCRdb's table, derived via immunoSEQ multiplex PCR, lists solely in-frame clones and lacks some. V, J and clone size are those of that table, while D and trimming were read from the DNA. The data contain roughly 200,000 clones, 94% of them singletons. In germline, CDR1 is MNHEY, CDR2 SVGAGI. The CDR3 sequence is 15 residues long. V was cut by 6 bases and J by 5 bases, with 19 bases left in between. The sample was peripheral blood. This sequence joins TRBV6-5 and TRBJ2-5; D may be TRBD1 (6 bases). This sequence was found in a man aged 25 to 40 with COVID-19, enrolled during active disease. DNA for the CDR3: TGTGCCAGCAGCGACGGAGGCAGGGGAGAGGAGACCCAGTACTTC. Amino acids: CASSDGGRGEETQYF.